Listed below are T cell receptor beta chains from one sample, sequenced in a study of blood T cell repertoires in COVID-19. The method was immunoSEQ multiplex PCR; TCRdb's version includes in-frame clones alone and lacks a portion of them. The repertoire has approximately 170,000 clones, about 87% of them found once; the top ten carry roughly 26%. Sequenced input: peripheral blood. These receptors were taken from a man aged 55-75 years with acute or convalescent COVID-19. Each CDR3 is given with its conserved first and last residue. The D gene is left open where the match is weak. Size is stated for part of the rows, as once, few or many counts, or as a class when the clone is expanded.

TRBJ2-7	NA	NA	TRBV6-5	CASTKGDISYEQYF	TGTGCCAGCACTAAAGGGGACATTTCCTACGAGCAGTACTTC
TRBJ2-2	NA	NA	TRBV6-5	CASPLRDYTGELFF	TGTGCCAGCCCTCTCAGGGACTACACCGGGGAGCTGTTTTTT
TRBJ2-3	NA	NA	TRBV19	CASSLSSTDTQYF	TGTGCCAGTAGTCTCTCGAGCACAGATACGCAGTATTTT
TRBJ1-2	NA	once	TRBV24-1	CATSDRRTANNYGYTF	TGTGCCACCAGTGACAGGCGGACAGCCAATAACTATGGCTACACCTTC
TRBJ1-2	NA	NA	TRBV30	CAWRPQPGYGYTF	TGTGCCTGGAGGCCCCAGCCGGGCTATGGCTACACCTTC
TRBJ2-5	NA	NA	TRBV19	CASSPIPQETQYF	TGTGCCAGTAGCCCAATCCCCCAAGAGACCCAGTACTTC
TRBJ1-1	NA	NA	TRBV27	CASSLFGENTEAFF	TGTGCCAGCAGTTTATTTGGAGAGAACACTGAAGCTTTCTTT
TRBJ1-3	NA	NA	TRBV2	CASSDTGLGGNTIYF	TGTGCCAGCAGCGACACTGGACTGGGGGGAAACACCATATATTTT
TRBJ1-4	NA	NA	TRBV11-3	CASSPGTGEKLFF	TGTGCCAGCAGCCCCGGTACAGGTGAAAAACTGTTTTTT
TRBJ2-5	TRBD1	NA	TRBV6-5	CASSYSGTGAETQYF	TGTGCCAGCAGTTACTCGGGGACAGGGGCTGAGACCCAGTACTTC
TRBJ2-7	TRBD1	NA	TRBV5-5	CASSLAYGQGQGNSYEQYF	TGTGCCAGCAGCTTGGCCTATGGCCAGGGACAGGGAAACTCCTACGAGCAGTACTTC
TRBJ1-6	NA	NA	TRBV27	CASTGQGSPLHF	TGTGCCAGCACGGGTCAGGGATCACCCCTCCACTTT